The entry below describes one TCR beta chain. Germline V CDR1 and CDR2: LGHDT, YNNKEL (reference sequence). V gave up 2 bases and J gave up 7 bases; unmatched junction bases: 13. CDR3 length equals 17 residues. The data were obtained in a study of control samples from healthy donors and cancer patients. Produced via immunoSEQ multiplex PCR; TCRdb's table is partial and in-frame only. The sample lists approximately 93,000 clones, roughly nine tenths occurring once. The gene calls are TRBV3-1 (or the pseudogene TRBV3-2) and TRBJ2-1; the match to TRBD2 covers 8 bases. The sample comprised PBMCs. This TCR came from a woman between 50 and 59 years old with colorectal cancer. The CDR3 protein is CASSQRATGGARNEQFF. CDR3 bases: TGTGCCAGCAGCCAAAGGGCAACGGGGGGGGCGCGGAATGAGCAGTTCTTC.